This T cell receptor beta chain was retrieved from a study of shared clonotypes between healthy human individuals. From CD4+ cells came CD45RA+ naive and CD45RA-negative memory subsets. Regarding the study as a whole: Sequencing depth was expected to influence donor clonotype sharing. Among non-shared clonotypes, generation probabilities were lower than among those shared by all four donors.

The V gene lost 1 base and the J gene lost 1 base, with 8 bases spanning the gap. The germline V gene encodes CDR1 SGHRS and CDR2 YFSETQ. The CDR3 is 15 residues long. The data were produced by immunoSEQ multiplex PCR, yet TCRdb's version contains in-frame clones alone and is incomplete. This sample carries more than 2,000,000 clones, around nine tenths of them seen once, and the ten largest clones take roughly 0.13%. Turning to this clone: Antigen unknown. This sample also contains other DNA sequences that code for the same CDR3.

The V call is TRBV5-1, the J call TRBJ2-2; possible D gene TRBD1, 6 bases. The receptor was derived from a man aged 18 to 30 in good health. Sequenced sample: naive CD4+ T cells sorted from blood. The sample's subset: CD45RA+ positively selected. The DNA of the CDR3 is TGCGCCAGCAGCTTGACAGGGTTGAACACCGGGGAGCTGTTTTTT. It is translated as CASSLTGLNTGELFF.